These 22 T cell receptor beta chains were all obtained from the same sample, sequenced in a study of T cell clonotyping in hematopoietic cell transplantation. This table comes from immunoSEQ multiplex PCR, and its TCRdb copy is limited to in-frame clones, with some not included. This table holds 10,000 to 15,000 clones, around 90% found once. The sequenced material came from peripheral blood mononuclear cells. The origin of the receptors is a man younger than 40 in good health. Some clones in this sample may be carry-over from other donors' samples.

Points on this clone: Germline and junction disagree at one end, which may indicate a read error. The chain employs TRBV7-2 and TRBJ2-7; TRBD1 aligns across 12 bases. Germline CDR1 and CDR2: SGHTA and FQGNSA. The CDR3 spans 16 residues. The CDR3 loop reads CASRFTGTGGWYEQYF. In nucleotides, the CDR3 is TGTGCCAGCCGCTTTACCGGGACAGGGGGCTGGTACGAGCAGTACTTC.

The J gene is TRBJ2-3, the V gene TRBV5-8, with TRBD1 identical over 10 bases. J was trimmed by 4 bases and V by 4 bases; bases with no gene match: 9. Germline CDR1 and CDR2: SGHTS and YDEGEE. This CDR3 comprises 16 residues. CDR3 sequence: CASSLTTGGFADTQYF. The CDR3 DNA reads TGTGCCAGCAGCCTTACGACAGGGGGCTTCGCAGATACGCAGTATTTT.

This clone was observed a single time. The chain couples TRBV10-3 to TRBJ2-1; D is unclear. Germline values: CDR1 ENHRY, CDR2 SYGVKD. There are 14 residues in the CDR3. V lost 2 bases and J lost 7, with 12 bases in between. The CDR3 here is CAISEGLDRNEQFF. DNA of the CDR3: TGTGCCATCAGTGAGGGGCTAGACCGAAATGAGCAGTTCTTC.

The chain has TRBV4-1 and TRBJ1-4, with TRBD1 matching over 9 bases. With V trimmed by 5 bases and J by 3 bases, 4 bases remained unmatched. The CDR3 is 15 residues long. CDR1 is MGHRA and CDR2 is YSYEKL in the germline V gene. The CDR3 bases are TGCGCCAGCAGCTTCAACAGGGGGCCTAATGAAAAACTGTTTTTT. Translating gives CASSFNRGPNEKLFF.

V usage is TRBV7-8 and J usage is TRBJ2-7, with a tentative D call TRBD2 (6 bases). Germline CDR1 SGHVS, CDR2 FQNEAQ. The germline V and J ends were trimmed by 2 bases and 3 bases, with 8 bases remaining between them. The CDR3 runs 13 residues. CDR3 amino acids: CASSLTSSYEQYF. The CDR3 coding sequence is TGTGCCAGCAGCTTAACTAGCAGCTACGAGCAGTACTTC.

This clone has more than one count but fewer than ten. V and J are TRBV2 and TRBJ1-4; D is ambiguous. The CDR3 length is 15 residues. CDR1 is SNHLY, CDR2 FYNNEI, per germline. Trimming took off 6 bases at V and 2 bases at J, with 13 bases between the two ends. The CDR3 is CASRGRRSTNEKLFF. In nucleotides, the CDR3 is TGTGCCAGCAGGGGCCGAAGATCCACTAATGAAAAACTGTTTTTT.

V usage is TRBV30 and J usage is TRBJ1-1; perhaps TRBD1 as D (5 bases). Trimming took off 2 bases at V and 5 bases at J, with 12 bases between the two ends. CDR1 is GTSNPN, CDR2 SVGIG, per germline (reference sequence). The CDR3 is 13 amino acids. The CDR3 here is CAWSPGRLTEAFF. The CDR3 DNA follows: TGTGCCTGGAGTCCAGGGAGGTTGACTGAAGCTTTCTTT.

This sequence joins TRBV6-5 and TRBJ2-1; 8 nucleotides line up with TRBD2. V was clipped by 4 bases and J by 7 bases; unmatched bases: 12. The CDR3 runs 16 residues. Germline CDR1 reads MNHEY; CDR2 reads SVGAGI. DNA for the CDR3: TGTGCCAGCAGTTCTGACGGGAGGGCCCATCGGAATGAGCAGTTCTTC. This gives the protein CASSSDGRAHRNEQFF.

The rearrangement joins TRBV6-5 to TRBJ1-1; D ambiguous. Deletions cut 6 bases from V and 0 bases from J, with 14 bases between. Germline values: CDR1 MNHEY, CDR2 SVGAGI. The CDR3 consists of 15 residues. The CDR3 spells CASSWEWTMNTEAFF. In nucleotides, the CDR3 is TGTGCCAGCAGCTGGGAGTGGACCATGAACACTGAAGCTTTCTTT.

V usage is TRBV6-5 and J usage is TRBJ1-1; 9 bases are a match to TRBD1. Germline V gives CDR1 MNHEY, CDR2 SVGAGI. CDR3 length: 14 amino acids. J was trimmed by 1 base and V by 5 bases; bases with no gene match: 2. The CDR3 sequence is CASSGDRANTEAFF. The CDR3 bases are TGTGCCAGCAGTGGGGACAGGGCGAACACTGAAGCTTTCTTT.

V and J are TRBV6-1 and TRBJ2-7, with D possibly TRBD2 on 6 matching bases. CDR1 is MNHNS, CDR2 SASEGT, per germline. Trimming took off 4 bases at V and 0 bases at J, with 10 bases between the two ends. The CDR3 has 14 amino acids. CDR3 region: CASSGRGSSYEQYF. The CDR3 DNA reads TGTGCCAGCAGTGGACGGGGGAGCTCCTACGAGCAGTACTTC.

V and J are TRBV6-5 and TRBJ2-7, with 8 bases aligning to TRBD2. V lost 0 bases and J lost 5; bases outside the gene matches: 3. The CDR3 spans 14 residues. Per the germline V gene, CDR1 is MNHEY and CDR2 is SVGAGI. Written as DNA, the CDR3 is TGTGCCAGCAGTTACTCCGTCGGGAGGGACGAGCAGTACTTC. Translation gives CASSYSVGRDEQYF.

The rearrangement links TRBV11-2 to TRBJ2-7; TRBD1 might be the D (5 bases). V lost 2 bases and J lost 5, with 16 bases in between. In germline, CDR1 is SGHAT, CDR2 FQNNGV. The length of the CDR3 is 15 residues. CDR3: CASSLRWFQGHEQYF. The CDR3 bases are TGTGCCAGCAGCTTAAGGTGGTTTCAGGGTCACGAGCAGTACTTC.

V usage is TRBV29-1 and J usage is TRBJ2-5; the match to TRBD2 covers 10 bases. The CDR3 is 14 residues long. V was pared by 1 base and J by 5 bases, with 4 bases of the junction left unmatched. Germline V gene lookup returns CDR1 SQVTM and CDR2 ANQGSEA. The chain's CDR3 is CSVEGLAGDETQYF. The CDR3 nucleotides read TGCAGCGTTGAAGGGCTAGCGGGAGACGAGACCCAGTACTTC.

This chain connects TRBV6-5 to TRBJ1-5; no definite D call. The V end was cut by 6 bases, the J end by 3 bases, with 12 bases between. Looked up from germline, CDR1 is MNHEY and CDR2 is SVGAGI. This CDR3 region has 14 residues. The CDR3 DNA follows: TGTGCCAGCAGGTTAACGGGCTCCAATCAGCCCCAGCATTTT. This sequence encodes CASRLTGSNQPQHF.

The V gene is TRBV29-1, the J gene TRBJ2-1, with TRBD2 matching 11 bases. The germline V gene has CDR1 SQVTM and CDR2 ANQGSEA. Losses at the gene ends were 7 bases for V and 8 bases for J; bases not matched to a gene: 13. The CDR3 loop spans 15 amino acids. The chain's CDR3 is CSARGLAGGGDEQFF. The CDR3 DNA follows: TGCAGCGCTCGTGGGCTAGCGGGGGGCGGGGATGAGCAGTTCTTC.

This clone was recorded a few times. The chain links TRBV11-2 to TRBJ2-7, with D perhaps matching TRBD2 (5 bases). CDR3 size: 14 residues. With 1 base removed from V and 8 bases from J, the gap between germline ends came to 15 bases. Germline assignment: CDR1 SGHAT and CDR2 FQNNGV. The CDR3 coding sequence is TGTGCCAGCAGCTTAGTGGGAAGGGAGTTAAAGCAGTACTTC. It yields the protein CASSLVGRELKQYF.

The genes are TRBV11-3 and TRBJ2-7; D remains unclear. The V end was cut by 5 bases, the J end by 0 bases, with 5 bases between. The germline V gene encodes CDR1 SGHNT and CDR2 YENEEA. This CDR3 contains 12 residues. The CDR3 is CASSRSSYEQYF. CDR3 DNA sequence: TGTGCCAGCAGCCGGAGCTCCTACGAGCAGTACTTC.

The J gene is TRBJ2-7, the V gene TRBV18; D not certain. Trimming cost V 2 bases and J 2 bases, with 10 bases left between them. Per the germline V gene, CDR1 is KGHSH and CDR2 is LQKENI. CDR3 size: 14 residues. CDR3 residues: CASSPALQTYEQYF. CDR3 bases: TGTGCCAGCTCACCAGCTTTACAGACCTACGAGCAGTACTTC.

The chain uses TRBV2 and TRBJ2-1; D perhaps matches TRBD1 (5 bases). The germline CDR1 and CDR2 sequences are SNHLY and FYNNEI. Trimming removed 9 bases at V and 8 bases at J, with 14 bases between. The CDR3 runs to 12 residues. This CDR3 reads CASHGQGYEQFF. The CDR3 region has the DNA TGTGCCAGTCATGGACAAGGCTATGAGCAGTTCTTC.

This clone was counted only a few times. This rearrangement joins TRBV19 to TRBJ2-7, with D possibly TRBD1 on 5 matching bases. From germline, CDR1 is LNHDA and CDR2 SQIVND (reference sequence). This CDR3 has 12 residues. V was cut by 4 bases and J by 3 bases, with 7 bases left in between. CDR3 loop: CASSRGGYEQYF. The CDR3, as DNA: TGTGCCAGTAGTAGGGGCGGCTACGAGCAGTACTTC.

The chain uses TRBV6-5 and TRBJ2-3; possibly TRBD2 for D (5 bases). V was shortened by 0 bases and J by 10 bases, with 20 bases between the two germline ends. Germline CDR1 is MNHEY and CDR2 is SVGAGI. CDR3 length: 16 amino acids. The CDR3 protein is CASSYSIGGRAAAQYF. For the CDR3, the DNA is TGTGCCAGCAGTTACTCGATTGGTGGGCGGGCAGCAGCGCAGTATTTT.